This T cell receptor beta chain was found in a study of PD-L1 blockade in urothelial cancer. As for the study in general: The patients' atezolizumab therapy, 1,200 mg intravenously every 3 weeks, started in the mid-2010s. It was at 3 weeks (second dose) and 6 weeks after treatment start that blood was analyzed.

This CDR3 has 19 residues. V shed 0 bases and J 3 bases; nucleotides not matched to a gene: 12. Germline V gene data show CDR1 as SEHNR and CDR2 as FQNEAQ (reference sequence). Synthetic spike-ins, TCR analog templates, were added into each PCR. The repertoire was sequenced with immunoSEQ multiplex PCR; TCRdb's copy has only in-frame clones and lacks some. This repertoire shows about 80,000 clones, around 90% found once; its top ten account for 5% to 6%. This clonotype was sampled from a woman in her sixties or seventies with urothelial cancer. The rearrangement joins TRBV7-9 to TRBJ2-3; 10 bases line up with TRBD2. The source was PBMCs, collected around atezolizumab (anti-PD-L1) treatment. CDR3 sequence (DNA): TGTGCCAGCAGCTTAGCGCGACAGCGGGGGGGCCTGTGGACAGATACGCAGTATTTT. Its translation: CASSLARQRGGLWTDTQYF.